These 22 T cell receptor beta chains share one sample of origin, sequenced in a study of blood T cell repertoires in COVID-19. Sequenced by immunoSEQ multiplex PCR; TCRdb stores in-frame clones only, minus some. The sample shows around 300,000 clones, roughly 91% of them seen only once. Sequenced: PBMCs or T cells enriched from blood (not recorded which). These receptors originate from a woman aged 55 to 70 in a cohort exposed to, infected with or recovered from COVID-19 (not recorded which).

This chain joins TRBV28 and TRBJ2-7, with a tentative D call TRBD1 (5 bases). The V end lost 5 bases, the J end lost 2 bases, and 13 bases lay between the germline ends. The CDR3 totals 14 residues. Germline V gene sequence: CDR1 MDHEN, CDR2 SYDVKM. This chain's CDR3 is CASSPIGVTYEQYF. The DNA of the CDR3 is TGTGCCAGCAGTCCTATAGGGGTCACCTACGAGCAGTACTTC.

The V and J genes are TRBV23-1 and TRBJ2-5, with D tentatively TRBD1 (5 bases). TRBV23-1 is assigned to the ORF class and has an uncertain function. The CDR3 runs 17 residues. The V end was cut by 0 bases, the J end by 4 bases, with 18 bases between. The CDR3 DNA follows: TGCGCCAGCAGTCAATCGGCGTCGGCCAGGGTGTCAGAGACCCAGTACTTC. Amino acids: CASSQSASARVSETQYF.

The rearrangement joins TRBV7-2 to TRBJ2-1; 10 nucleotides align to TRBD2. Germline V lookup: CDR1 SGHTA, CDR2 FQGNSA. V gave up 2 bases and J gave up 5 bases; unmatched junction bases: 12. CDR3 size: 18 residues. The CDR3 region is CASSLKSGRVGGNNEQFF. The CDR3 coding sequence is TGTGCCAGCAGCTTAAAAAGCGGGAGGGTAGGAGGGAACAATGAGCAGTTCTTC.

This clone has more than one count but fewer than ten. The V call is TRBV6-5, the J call TRBJ2-7, with D unresolved. Germline V lookup: CDR1 MNHEY, CDR2 SVGAGI. The CDR3 runs 13 residues. V was cut by 7 bases and J by 0 bases, with 10 bases left in between. CDR3 nucleotides: TGTGCCAGCAAAGGTCACAGCTCCTACGAGCAGTACTTC. Its translation is CASKGHSSYEQYF.

The V and J genes are TRBV5-5 and TRBJ1-1, with D tentatively TRBD1 (5 bases). This CDR3 region has 15 residues. Between the trimmed V and J ends, which lost 2 bases and 4 bases, there was a span of 15 bases. In germline, CDR1 is SGHKS, CDR2 YYEKEE (reference sequence). The DNA of the CDR3 is TGTGCCAGCAGCTTCCTCAGGGATCCGGGCACTGAAGCTTTCTTT. It specifies CASSFLRDPGTEAFF.

The rearrangement joins TRBV6-1 to TRBJ2-7; 7 nucleotides align to TRBD1. Germline values: CDR1 MNHNS, CDR2 SASEGT. The V and J ends lost 3 bases and 7 bases, in that order; junction bases with no gene match: 9. This CDR3 has 14 amino acids. The DNA for the CDR3 is TGTGCCAGCAGTGATCTGACAGGGCTCAGGGAGCAGTACTTC. Its protein product is CASSDLTGLREQYF.

This chain connects TRBV7-3 to TRBJ2-3; TRBD2 agrees at 8 bases. CDR1 and CDR2 (germline): SGHTA, FQGTGA. V gave up 2 bases and J gave up 5 bases; unmatched junction bases: 6. CDR3 length: 15 residues. This CDR3 reads CASSLAGGQGDTQYF. CDR3 nucleotides: TGTGCCAGCAGCTTAGCGGGAGGTCAGGGAGATACGCAGTATTTT.

This clone is a singleton in its sample. CDR3: CAWSVYSGGAPYEQYF. As DNA, the CDR3 is TGTGCCTGGAGTGTATATTCGGGCGGGGCACCCTACGAGCAGTACTTC. The rearrangement joins TRBV30 to TRBJ2-7; D is possibly TRBD2 (6 bases). Between the trimmed V and J ends, which lost 0 bases and 2 bases, there was a span of 17 bases. This CDR3 has 16 residues. Germline loops: CDR1 GTSNPN, CDR2 SVGIG (reference sequence). The whole variable domain, remainder taken from reference TRBV30 and TRBJ2-7, is SQTIHQWPATLVQPVGSPLSLECTVEGTSNPNLYWYRQAAGRGLQLLFYSVGIGQISSEVPQNLSASRPQDRQFILSSKKLLLSDSGFYLCAWSVYSGGAPYEQYFGPGTRLTVT.

This chain uses TRBV6-5 with TRBJ2-3; 7 bases map to TRBD1. V trimming: 6 bases; J trimming: 3 bases; junction bases outside the gene matches: 9. Germline lookup yields CDR1 MNHEY and CDR2 SVGAGI. The CDR3 totals 15 residues. The CDR3 reads CASSETGFSTDTQYF. CDR3 coding DNA: TGTGCCAGCAGCGAGACAGGGTTTAGTACAGATACGCAGTATTTT.

This rearrangement joins TRBV23-1 to TRBJ2-7; 7 bases align to TRBD1. TRBV23-1 belongs to the ORF category, with a function that is uncertain. The CDR3 runs to 17 residues. The junction had 14 bases not matched to a gene; V was cut back by 6 bases and J by 0 bases. CDR3 sequence (DNA): TGCGCCAGCAGAGGCTCCCCCCGGGGACAGCCCTCCTACGAGCAGTACTTC. Its protein is CASRGSPRGQPSYEQYF.

The rearrangement joins TRBV19 to TRBJ1-5; D unclear. Trimming left V 0 bases short and J 2 bases short, with 11 bases between. CDR3 length equals 16 residues. Germline V gene lookup returns CDR1 LNHDA and CDR2 SQIVND (reference sequence). Here the CDR3 reads CASSIDRGNRNQPQHF. The CDR3 DNA sequence: TGTGCCAGTAGTATAGATCGGGGAAATCGCAATCAGCCCCAGCATTTT. The full variable domain, completed using reference TRBV19 and TRBJ1-5, is DGGITQSPKYLFRKEGQNVTLSCEQNLNHDAMYWYRQDPGQGLRLIYYSQIVNDFQKGDIAEGYSVSREKKESFPLTVTSAQKNPTAFYLCASSIDRGNRNQPQHFGDGTRLSIL.

This clone has just one count. The gene calls are TRBV28 and TRBJ2-4, with D tentatively TRBD2 (5 bases). Germline CDR1 MDHEN, CDR2 SYDVKM. The V and J ends lost 10 bases and 9 bases respectively, with 19 bases between them. This CDR3 comprises 13 residues. CDR3 region: CATTPGVLGIQYF. For the CDR3, the DNA is TGTGCCACTACCCCCGGGGTTTTGGGCATTCAGTACTTC.

The V gene is TRBV28, the J gene TRBJ1-1; the match to TRBD1 covers 8 bases. The CDR3 consists of 16 residues. Germline loops: CDR1 MDHEN, CDR2 SYDVKM. With 6 bases clipped from V and 0 bases from J, the junction kept 9 bases outside the gene matches. CDR3 residues: CASRWRQGIMNTEAFF. The CDR3 DNA reads as TGTGCCAGCAGATGGAGACAGGGGATCATGAACACTGAAGCTTTCTTT.

The chain recombines TRBV3-1 (or the pseudogene TRBV3-2) with TRBJ2-1; D may be TRBD1 (5 bases). V lost 0 bases to trimming and J lost 2 bases, with 5 bases between them. The CDR3 is 14 amino acids. CDR1 is LGHDT, CDR2 YNNKEL, per germline (reference sequence). The CDR3, as DNA: TGTGCCAGCAGCCAAGAAGGGGCCTACAATGAGCAGTTCTTC. Amino acids: CASSQEGAYNEQFF.

This clone was observed once. CDR3 nucleotides: TGTGCCAGCAGTTTAATACAGGGTTTAGTCTACGAGCAGTACTTC. It yields the protein CASSLIQGLVYEQYF. This rearrangement joins TRBV28 to TRBJ2-7; a possible D gene is TRBD1 (6 bases). V lost 2 bases, J lost 3 bases, and 14 bases lay in between. Germline CDR1 MDHEN, CDR2 SYDVKM. The CDR3 consists of 15 residues.

The rearrangement uses TRBV18 and TRBJ2-1; D is possibly TRBD1 (5 bases). The CDR3 is made up of 13 amino acids. Germline V gives CDR1 KGHSH, CDR2 LQKENI. The V end was cut by 4 bases, the J end by 9 bases, with 13 bases between. For the CDR3, the DNA is TGTGCCAGCTCACAAGGGCCTGGGGCTGAGCAGTTCTTC. The encoded protein is CASSQGPGAEQFF.

This rearrangement joins TRBV6-5 to TRBJ1-1; no firm D call. Trimming cost V 6 bases and J 2 bases, with 10 bases left between them. In germline, CDR1 is MNHEY, CDR2 SVGAGI. The CDR3 has 13 residues. The CDR3 sequence is CASSRSENTEAFF. The CDR3 nucleotides read TGTGCCAGCAGCCGCAGCGAAAACACTGAAGCTTTCTTT.

The chain has TRBV6-5 and TRBJ2-1; 8 nucleotides line up with TRBD1. Germline CDR1 MNHEY, CDR2 SVGAGI. The CDR3 has 15 residues. Losses at the gene ends were 2 bases for V and 6 bases for J; bases not matched to a gene: 6. The CDR3: CASSYLGQGGNEQFF. The CDR3 DNA reads as TGTGCCAGCAGTTACCTCGGACAGGGAGGCAATGAGCAGTTCTTC.

V usage is TRBV28 and J usage is TRBJ2-1; D might be TRBD2 (6 bases). V was shortened by 3 bases and J by 6 bases, with 15 bases between the two germline ends. This CDR3 comprises 15 residues. Germline lookup yields CDR1 MDHEN and CDR2 SYDVKM. CDR3 coding DNA: TGTGCCAGCAGTTTCGGGCTAGCGCAGGTCAATGAGCAGTTCTTC. It codes for CASSFGLAQVNEQFF.

This clone was recorded once. This chain connects TRBV24-1 to TRBJ2-3, with D uncertain. Trimming removed 6 bases at V and 6 bases at J, with 12 bases between. Germline assignment: CDR1 KGHDR and CDR2 SFDVKD. The CDR3 is 13 amino acids. Here the CDR3 reads CATSWSVSDTQYF. The CDR3 DNA reads TGTGCCACCAGTTGGAGCGTTTCGGATACGCAGTATTTT.

The genes are TRBV12-5 and TRBJ2-1; possible D gene TRBD2, 6 bases. The CDR3 has 18 amino acids. Germline V gene lookup returns CDR1 LGHNT and CDR2 FRNRAP. The V end lost 0 bases, the J end lost 1 base, and 16 bases lay between the germline ends. The DNA of the CDR3 is TGTGCTAGTGGTTTGGTAATAGACTGGAGGGATTCCTACAATGAGCAGTTCTTC. This encodes CASGLVIDWRDSYNEQFF.

The genes are TRBV7-2 and TRBJ1-1, with 9 bases aligning to TRBD1. Germline V gene data show CDR1 as SGHTA and CDR2 as FQGNSA. This CDR3 region has 14 residues. V lost 8 bases, J lost 1 base, and 5 bases stayed unmatched. The CDR3 DNA follows: TGTGCCAGCTCCCCGGACAGGGGGAACACTGAAGCTTTCTTT. Its translation: CASSPDRGNTEAFF.